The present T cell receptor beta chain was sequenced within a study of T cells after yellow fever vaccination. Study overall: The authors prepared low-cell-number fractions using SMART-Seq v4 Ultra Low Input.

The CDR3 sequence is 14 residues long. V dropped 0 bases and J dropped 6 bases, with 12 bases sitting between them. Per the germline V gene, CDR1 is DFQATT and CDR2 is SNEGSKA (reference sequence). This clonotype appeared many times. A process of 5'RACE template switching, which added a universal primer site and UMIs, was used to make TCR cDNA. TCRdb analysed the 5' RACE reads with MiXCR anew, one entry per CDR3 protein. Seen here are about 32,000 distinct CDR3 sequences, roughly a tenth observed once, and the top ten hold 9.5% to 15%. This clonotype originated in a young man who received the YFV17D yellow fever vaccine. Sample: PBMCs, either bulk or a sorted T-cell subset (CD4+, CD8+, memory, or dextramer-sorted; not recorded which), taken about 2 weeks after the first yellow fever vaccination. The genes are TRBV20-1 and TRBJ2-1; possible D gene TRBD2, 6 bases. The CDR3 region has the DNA TGCAGTGCTAGAGATGCGAGCGGGCCCAATGAGCAGTTCTTC. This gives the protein CSARDASGPNEQFF.